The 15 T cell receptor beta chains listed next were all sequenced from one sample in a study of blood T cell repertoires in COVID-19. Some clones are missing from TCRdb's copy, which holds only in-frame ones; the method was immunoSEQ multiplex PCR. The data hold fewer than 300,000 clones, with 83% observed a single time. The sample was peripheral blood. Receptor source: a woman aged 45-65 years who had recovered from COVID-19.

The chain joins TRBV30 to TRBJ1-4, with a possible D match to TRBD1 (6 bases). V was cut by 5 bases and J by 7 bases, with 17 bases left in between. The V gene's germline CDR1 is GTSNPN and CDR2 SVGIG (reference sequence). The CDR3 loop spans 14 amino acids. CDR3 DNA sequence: TGTGCCTGGTTGAACAGGGCCTGGAGTGAAAAACTGTTTTTT. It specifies CAWLNRAWSEKLFF.

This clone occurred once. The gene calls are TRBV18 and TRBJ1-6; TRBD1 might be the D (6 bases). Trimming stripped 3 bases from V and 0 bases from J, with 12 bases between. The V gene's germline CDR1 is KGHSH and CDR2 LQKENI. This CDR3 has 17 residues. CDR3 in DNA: TGTGCCAGCTCACCGGAAGGGGGTAGCTCCTATAATTCACCCCTCCACTTT. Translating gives CASSPEGGSSYNSPLHF.

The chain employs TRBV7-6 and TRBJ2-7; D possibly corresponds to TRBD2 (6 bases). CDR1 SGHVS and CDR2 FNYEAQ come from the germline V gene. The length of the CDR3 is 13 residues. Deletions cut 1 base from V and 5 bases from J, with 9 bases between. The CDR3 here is CASSLEWGDEQYF. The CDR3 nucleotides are TGTGCCAGCAGCTTAGAATGGGGGGACGAGCAGTACTTC.

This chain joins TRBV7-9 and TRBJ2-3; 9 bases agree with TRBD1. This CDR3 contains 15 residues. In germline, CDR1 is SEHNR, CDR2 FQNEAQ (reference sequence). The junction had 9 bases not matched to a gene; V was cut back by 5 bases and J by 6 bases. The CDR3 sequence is CASSQPGTGIDTQYF. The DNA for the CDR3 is TGTGCCAGCAGCCAACCCGGGACAGGGATCGATACGCAGTATTTT. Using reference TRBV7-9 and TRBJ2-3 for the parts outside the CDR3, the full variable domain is DTGVSQNPRHKITKRGQNVTFRCDPISEHNRLYWYRQTLGQGPEFLTYFQNEAQLEKSRLLSDRFSAERPKGSFSTLEIQRTEQGDSAMYLCASSQPGTGIDTQYFGPGTRLTVL.

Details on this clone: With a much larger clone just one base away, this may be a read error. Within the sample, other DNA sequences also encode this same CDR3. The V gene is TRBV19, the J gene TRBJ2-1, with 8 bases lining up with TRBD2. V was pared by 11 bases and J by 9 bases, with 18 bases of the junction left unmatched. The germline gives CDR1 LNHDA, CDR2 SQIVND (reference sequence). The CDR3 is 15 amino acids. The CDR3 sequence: CACCIGTGAGGEQFF. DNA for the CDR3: TGTGCCTGTTGTATTGGGACTGGGGCGGGGGGTGAGCAGTTCTTC.

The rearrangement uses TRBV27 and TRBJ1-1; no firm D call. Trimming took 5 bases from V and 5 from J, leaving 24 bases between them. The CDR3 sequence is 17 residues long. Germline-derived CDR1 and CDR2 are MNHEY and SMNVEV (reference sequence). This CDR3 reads CASSIHEGADPRTEAFF. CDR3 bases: TGTGCCAGCAGTATTCACGAAGGAGCCGACCCTCGTACTGAAGCTTTCTTT.

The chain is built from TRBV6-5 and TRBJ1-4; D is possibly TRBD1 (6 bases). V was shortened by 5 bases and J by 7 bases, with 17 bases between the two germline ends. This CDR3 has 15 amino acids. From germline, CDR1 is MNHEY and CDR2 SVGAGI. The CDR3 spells CASSRQGNSGEKLFF. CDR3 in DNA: TGTGCCAGCAGTCGGCAGGGGAACTCAGGTGAAAAACTGTTTTTT.

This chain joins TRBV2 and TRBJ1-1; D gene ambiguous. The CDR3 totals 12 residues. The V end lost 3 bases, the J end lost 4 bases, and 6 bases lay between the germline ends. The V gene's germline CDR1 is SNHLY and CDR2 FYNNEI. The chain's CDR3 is CASSDGFTEAFF. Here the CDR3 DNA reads TGTGCCAGCAGTGACGGGTTCACTGAAGCTTTCTTT.

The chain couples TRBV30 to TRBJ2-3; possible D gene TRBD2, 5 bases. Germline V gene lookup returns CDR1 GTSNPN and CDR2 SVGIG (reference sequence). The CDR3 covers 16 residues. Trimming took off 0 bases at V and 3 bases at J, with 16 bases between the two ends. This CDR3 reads CAWSVGAATGTDTQYF. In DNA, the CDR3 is TGTGCCTGGAGTGTTGGTGCGGCAACGGGGACAGATACGCAGTATTTT.

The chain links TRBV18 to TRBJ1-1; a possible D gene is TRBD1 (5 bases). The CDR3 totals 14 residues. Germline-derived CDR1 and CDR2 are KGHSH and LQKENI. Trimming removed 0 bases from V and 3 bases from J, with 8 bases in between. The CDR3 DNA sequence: TGTGCCAGCTCACCACCCCGGGGGGACACTGAAGCTTTCTTT. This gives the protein CASSPPRGDTEAFF.

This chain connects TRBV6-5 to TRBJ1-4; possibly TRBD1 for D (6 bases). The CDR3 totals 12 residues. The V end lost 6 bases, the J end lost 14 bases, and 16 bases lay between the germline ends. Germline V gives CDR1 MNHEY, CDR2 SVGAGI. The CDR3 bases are TGTGCCAGCAGCGTACAGGGCGGCGGGCTGTTTTTT. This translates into CASSVQGGGLFF.

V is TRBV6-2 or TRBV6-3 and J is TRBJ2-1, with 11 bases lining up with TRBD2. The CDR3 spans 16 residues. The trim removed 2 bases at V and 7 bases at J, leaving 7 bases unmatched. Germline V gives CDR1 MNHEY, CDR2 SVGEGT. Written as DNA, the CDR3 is TGTGCCAGCAGTTACCCACTAGCGGGAGTCGAGAATGAGCAGTTCTTC. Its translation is CASSYPLAGVENEQFF.

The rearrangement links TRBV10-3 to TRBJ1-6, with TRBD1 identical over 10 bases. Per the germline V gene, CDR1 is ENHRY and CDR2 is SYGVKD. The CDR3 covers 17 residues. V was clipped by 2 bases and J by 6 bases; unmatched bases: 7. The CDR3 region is CAISEARTGGGNSPLHF. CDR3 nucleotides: TGTGCCATCAGTGAGGCCCGGACAGGGGGAGGTAATTCACCCCTCCACTTT.

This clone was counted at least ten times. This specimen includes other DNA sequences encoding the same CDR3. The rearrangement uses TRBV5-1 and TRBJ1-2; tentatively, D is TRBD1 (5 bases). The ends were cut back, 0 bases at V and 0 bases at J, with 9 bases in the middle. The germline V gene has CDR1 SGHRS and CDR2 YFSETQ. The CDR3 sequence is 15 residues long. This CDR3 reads CASSLVGGTNYGYTF. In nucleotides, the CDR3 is TGCGCCAGCAGCTTGGTTGGGGGGACTAACTATGGCTACACCTTC.

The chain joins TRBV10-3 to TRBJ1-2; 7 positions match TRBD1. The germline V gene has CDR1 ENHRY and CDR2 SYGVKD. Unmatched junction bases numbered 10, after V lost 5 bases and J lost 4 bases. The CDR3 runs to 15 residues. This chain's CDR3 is CAISFREGAIYGYTF. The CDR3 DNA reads TGTGCCATCAGTTTTCGCGAGGGGGCAATCTATGGCTACACCTTC.